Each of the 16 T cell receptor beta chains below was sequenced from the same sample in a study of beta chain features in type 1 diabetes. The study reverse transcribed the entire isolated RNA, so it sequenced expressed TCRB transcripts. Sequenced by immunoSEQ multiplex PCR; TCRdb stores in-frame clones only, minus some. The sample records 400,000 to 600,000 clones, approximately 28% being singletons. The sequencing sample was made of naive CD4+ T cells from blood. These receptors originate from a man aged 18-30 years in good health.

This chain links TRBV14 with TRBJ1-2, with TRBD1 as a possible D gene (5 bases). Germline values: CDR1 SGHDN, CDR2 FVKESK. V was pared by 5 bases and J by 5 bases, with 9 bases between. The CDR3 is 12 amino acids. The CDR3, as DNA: TGTGCCAGCAGCGCGGGACCGTATGGCTACACCTTC. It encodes CASSAGPYGYTF.

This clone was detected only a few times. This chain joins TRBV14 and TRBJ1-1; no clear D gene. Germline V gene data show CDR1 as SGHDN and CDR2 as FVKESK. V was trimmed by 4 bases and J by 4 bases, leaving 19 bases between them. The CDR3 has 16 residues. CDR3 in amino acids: CASSPLGGQKTTEAFF. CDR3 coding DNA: TGTGCCAGCAGCCCGCTGGGAGGGCAGAAGACCACTGAAGCTTTCTTT.

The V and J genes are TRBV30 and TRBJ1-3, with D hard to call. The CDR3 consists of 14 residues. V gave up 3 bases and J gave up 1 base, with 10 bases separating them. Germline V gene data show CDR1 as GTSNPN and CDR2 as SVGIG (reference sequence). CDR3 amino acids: CAWRERGSGNTIYF. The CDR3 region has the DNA TGTGCCTGGAGAGAACGGGGATCTGGAAACACCATATATTTT.

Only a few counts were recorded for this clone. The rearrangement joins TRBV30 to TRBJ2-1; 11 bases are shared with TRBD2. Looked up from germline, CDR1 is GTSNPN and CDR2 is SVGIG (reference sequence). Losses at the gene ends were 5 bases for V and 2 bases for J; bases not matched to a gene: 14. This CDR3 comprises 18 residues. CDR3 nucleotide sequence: TGTGCCTGGCGACCGGGACTAGCGGCCGTCTTTACCTACAATGAGCAGTTCTTC. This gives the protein CAWRPGLAAVFTYNEQFF.

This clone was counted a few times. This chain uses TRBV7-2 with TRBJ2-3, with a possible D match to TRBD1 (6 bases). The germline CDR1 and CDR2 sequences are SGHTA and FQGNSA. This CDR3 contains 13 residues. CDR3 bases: TGTGCTTGGGGGCTTACGGGCACAGATACGCAGTATTTT. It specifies CAWGLTGTDTQYF.

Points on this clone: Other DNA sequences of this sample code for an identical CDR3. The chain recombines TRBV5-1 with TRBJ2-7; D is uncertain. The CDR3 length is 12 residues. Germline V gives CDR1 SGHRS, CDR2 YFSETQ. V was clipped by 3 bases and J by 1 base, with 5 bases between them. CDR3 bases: TGCGCCAGCAGCTCGGAGTCCTACGAGCAGTACTTC. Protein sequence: CASSSESYEQYF.

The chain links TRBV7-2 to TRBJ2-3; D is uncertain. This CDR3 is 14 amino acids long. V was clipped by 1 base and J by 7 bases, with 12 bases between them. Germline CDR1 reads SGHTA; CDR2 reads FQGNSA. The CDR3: CASSLVPLGNTQYF. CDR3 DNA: TGTGCCAGCAGCTTAGTCCCCCTCGGAAATACGCAGTATTTT.

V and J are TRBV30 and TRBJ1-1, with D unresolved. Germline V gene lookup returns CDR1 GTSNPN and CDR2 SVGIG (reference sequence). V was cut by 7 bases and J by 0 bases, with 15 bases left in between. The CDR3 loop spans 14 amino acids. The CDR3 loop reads CAFDRGTLNTEAFF. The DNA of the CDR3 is TGTGCCTTCGACCGGGGAACATTGAACACTGAAGCTTTCTTT.

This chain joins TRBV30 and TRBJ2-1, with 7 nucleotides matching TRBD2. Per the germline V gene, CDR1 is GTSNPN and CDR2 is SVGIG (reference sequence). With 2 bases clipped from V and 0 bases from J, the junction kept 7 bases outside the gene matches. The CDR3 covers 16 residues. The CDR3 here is CAWSNQASGSYNEQFF. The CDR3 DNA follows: TGTGCCTGGAGTAATCAGGCTAGCGGCTCCTACAATGAGCAGTTCTTC.

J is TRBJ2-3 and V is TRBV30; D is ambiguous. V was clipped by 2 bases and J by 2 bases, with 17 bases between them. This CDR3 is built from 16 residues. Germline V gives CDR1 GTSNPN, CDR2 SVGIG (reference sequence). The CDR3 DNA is TGTGCCTGGAGTAAAAAAGGCGGAAGACTCACAGATACGCAGTATTTT. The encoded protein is CAWSKKGGRLTDTQYF. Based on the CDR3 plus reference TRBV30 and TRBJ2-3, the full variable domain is SQTIHQWPATLVQPVGSPLSLECTVEGTSNPNLYWYRQAAGRGLQLLFYSVGIGQISSEVPQNLSASRPQDRQFILSSKKLLLSDSGFYLCAWSKKGGRLTDTQYFGPGTRLTVL.

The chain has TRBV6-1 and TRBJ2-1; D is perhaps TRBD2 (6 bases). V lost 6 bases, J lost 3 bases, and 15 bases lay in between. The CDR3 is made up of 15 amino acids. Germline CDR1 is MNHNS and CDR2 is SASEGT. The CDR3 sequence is CASRSRTTNYNEQFF. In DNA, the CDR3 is TGTGCCAGCAGAAGTAGGACTACCAACTACAATGAGCAGTTCTTC.

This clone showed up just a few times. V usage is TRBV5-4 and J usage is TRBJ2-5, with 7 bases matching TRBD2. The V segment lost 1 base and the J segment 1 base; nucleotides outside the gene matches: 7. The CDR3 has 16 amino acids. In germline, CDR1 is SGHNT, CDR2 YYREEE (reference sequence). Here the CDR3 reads CASSLTAGVFQETQYF. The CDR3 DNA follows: TGTGCCAGCAGCTTGACGGCGGGAGTCTTCCAAGAGACCCAGTACTTC.

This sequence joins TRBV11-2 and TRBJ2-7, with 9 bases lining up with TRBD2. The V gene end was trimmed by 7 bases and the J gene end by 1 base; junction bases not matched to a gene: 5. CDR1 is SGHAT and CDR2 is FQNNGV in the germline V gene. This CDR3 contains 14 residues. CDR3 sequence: CASTKTSGSYEQYF. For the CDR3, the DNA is TGTGCCAGCACCAAGACTAGCGGATCCTACGAGCAGTACTTC.

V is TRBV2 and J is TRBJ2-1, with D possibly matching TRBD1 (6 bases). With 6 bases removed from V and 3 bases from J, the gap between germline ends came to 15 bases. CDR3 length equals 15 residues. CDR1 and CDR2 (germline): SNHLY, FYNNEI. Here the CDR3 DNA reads TGTGCCAGCAGCGTGGACAGCCTGTTCTACAATGAGCAGTTCTTC. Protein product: CASSVDSLFYNEQFF.

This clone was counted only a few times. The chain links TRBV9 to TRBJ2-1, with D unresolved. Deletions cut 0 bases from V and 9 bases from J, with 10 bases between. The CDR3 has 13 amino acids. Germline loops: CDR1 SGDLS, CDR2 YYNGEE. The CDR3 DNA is TGTGCCAGCAGCGTAGACAGAACCCGTGAGCAGTTCTTC. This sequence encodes CASSVDRTREQFF.

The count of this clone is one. The DNA for the CDR3 is TGTGCCAGCAGCTTGTTAGTATACAATGAGCAGTTCTTC. Translated, it gives CASSLLVYNEQFF. The chain carries TRBV5-6 and TRBJ2-1; D gene ambiguous. Trimming removed 1 base at V and 4 bases at J, with 6 bases between. The V gene's germline CDR1 is SGHDT and CDR2 YYEEEE. The CDR3 sequence is 13 residues long.